This TCR beta chain was documented in a study of T-cell memory formation after mild COVID-19. Looking at the study overall: Clusters were largely donor specific. General study findings and limits: Memory cells collected pre-infection included some clones that later responded, suggesting cross-reactive memory joined.

The CDR3 covers 14 residues. V gave up 0 bases and J gave up 8 bases, with 12 bases separating them. Germline assignment: CDR1 SGHRS and CDR2 YFSETQ. Details on this clonotype: The antigen is not known.

TCRdb reprocessed the 5' RACE reads with MiXCR, giving one entry per CDR3 protein. The table lists about 160,000 distinct CDR3 sequences, less than 40% of them singletons. The rearrangement joins TRBV5-1 to TRBJ2-4; possibly TRBD2 for D (6 bases). The sample consisted of PBMCs or a T cell subset sorted from them (not recorded which). This TCR was recovered from an adult woman who had mild COVID-19 (a few samples of this study predate the infection). Cell type and time point are not known. CDR3 coding DNA: TGCGCCAGCAGCTTGGTGTCCAGGGAGGACATTCAGTACTTC. Its protein is CASSLVSREDIQYF. Based on the CDR3 plus reference TRBV5-1 and TRBJ2-4, the full variable domain is KAGVTQTPRYLIKTRGQQVTLSCSPISGHRSVSWYQQTPGQGLQFLFEYFSETQRNKGNFPGRFSGRQFSNSRSEMNVSTLELGDSALYLCASSLVSREDIQYFGAGTRLSVL.